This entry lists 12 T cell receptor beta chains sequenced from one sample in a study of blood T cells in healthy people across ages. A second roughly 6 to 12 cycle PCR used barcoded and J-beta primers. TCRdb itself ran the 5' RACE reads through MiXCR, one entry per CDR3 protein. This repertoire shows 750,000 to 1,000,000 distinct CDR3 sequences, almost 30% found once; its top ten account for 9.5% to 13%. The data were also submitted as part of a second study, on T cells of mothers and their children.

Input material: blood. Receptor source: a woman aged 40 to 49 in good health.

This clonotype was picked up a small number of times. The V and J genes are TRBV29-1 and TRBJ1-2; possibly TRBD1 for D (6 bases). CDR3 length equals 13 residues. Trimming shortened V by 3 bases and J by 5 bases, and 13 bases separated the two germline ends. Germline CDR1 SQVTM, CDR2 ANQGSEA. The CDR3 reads CSVDSGRGYGYTF. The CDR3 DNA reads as TGCAGCGTTGATTCGGGCAGGGGTTATGGCTACACCTTC.

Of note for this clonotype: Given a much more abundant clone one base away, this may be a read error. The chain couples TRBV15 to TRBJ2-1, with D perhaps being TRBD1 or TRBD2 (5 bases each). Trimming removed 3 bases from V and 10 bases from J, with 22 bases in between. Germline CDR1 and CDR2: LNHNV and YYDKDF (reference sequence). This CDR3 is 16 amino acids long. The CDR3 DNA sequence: TGTGCCACCAGCAGCATCGGGGCGATTAGGGCGGCCGAGCAGTTCTTC. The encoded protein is CATSSIGAIRAAEQFF.

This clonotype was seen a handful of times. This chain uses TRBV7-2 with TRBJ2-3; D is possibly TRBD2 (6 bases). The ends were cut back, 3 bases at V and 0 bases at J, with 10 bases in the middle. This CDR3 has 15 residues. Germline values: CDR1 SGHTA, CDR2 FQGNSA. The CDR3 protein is CASSFNSGSTDTQYF. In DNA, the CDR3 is TGTGCCAGCAGCTTTAATAGCGGTAGCACAGATACGCAGTATTTT.

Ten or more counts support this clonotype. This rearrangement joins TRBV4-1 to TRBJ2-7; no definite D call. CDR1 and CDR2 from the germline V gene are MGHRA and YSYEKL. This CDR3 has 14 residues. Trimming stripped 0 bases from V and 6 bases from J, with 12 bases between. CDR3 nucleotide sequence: TGCGCCAGCAGCCAAGATTCTTGGGTCTCCGAGCAGTACTTC. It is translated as CASSQDSWVSEQYF.

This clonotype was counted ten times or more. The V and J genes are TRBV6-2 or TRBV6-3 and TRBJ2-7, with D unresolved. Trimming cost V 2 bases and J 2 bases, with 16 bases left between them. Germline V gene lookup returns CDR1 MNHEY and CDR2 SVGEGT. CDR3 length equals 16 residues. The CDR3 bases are TGTGCCAGCAGTTACGCCTTGGCAGATCCGACCTACGAGCAGTACTTC. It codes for CASSYALADPTYEQYF.

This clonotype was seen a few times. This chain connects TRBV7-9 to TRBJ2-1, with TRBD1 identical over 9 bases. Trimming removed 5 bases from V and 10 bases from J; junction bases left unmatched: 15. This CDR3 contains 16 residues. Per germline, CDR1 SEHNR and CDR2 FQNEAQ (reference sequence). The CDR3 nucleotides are TGTGCCAGCAGCCCAAGCCGGGACAGGGTGTTTTACGAGCAGTTCTTC. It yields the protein CASSPSRDRVFYEQFF. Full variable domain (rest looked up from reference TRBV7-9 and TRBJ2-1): DTGVSQNPRHKITKRGQNVTFRCDPISEHNRLYWYRQTLGQGPEFLTYFQNEAQLEKSRLLSDRFSAERPKGSFSTLEIQRTEQGDSAMYLCASSPSRDRVFYEQFFGPGTRLTVL.

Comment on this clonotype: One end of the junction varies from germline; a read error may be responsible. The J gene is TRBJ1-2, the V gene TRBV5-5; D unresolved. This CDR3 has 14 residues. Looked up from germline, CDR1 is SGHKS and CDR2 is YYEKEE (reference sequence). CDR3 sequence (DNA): TGTGTCAGCAGCGGAGGCCAGGTTAACTATGGCTACACCTTC. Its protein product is CVSSGGQVNYGYTF.

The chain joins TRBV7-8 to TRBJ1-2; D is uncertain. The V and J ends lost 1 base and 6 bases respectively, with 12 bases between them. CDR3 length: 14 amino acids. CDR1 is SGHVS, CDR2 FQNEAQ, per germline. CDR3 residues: CASSLERVSHGYTF. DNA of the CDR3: TGTGCCAGCAGCTTAGAAAGGGTGTCTCATGGCTACACCTTC.

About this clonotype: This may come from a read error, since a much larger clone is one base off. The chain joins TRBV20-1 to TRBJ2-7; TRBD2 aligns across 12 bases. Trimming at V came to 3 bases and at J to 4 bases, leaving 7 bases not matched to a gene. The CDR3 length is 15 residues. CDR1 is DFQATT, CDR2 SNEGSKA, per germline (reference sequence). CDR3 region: CSASSAGTSGYEQYF. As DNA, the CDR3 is TGCAGTGCTAGTAGCGCCGGGACTAGCGGGTACGAGCAGTACTTC.

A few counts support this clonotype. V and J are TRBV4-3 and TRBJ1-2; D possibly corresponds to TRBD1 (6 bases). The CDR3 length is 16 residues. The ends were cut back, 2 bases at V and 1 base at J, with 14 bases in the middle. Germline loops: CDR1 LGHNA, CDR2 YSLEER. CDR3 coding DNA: TGCGCCAGCAGCCAACCCGGGACATCCAGTAACTATGGCTACACCTTC. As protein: CASSQPGTSSNYGYTF.

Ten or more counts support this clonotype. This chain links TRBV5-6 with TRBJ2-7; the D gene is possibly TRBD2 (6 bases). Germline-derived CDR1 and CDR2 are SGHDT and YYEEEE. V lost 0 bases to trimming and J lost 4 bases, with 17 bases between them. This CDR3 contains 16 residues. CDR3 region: CASSLAGHPRGYEQYF. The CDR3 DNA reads TGTGCCAGCAGCTTGGCCGGACACCCCCGGGGGTACGAGCAGTACTTC.

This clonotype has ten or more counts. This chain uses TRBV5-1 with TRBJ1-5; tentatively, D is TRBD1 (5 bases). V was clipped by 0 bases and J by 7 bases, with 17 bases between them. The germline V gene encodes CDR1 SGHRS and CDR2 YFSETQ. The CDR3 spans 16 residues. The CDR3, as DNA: TGCGCCAGCAGCTTGGATCCGCTCAGCCGGGGGCAGCCCCAGCATTTT. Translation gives CASSLDPLSRGQPQHF.